This passage covers 11 T cell receptor beta chains from one sample sequenced in a study of T cells after yellow fever vaccination. TCRdb itself ran the 5' RACE reads through MiXCR, one entry per CDR3 protein. Among around 180,000 distinct CDR3 sequences listed, approximately 6.2% were seen once. The sample here was CD4+ T cells sorted from PBMCs, taken on the day of the first yellow fever vaccination. The receptors stem from a man between 18 and 35 years old who received the YFV17D yellow fever vaccine.

The chain couples TRBV4-3 to TRBJ2-5; no firm D call. The germline CDR1 and CDR2 sequences are LGHNA and YSLEER. The V gene lost 5 bases and the J gene lost 5 bases, with 12 bases spanning the gap. This CDR3 contains 13 residues. The chain's CDR3 is CASSFEVGETQYF. In nucleotides, the CDR3 is TGCGCCAGCAGCTTCGAGGTGGGGGAGACCCAGTACTTC.

The rearrangement uses TRBV9 and TRBJ1-6; 7 nucleotides line up with TRBD1. J gave up 7 bases and V 0 bases, and 7 bases lay outside the gene matches. The CDR3 is 16 amino acids. Germline lookup yields CDR1 SGDLS and CDR2 YYNGEE. The CDR3 is CASSVGGSGGNSPLHF. CDR3 sequence (DNA): TGTGCCAGCAGCGTAGGTGGGTCAGGGGGGAATTCACCCCTCCACTTT.

The chain uses TRBV7-3 and TRBJ2-6; unclear D gene. Germline V gives CDR1 SGHTA, CDR2 FQGTGA. V was clipped by 8 bases and J by 0 bases, with 8 bases between them. This CDR3 has 14 amino acids. CDR3 loop: CASAASSGANVLTF. CDR3 coding DNA: TGTGCCAGCGCCGCCAGCTCTGGGGCCAACGTCCTGACTTTC.

The chain has TRBV5-4 and TRBJ2-1; 9 bases align to TRBD1. CDR1 is SGHNT and CDR2 is YYREEE in the germline V gene (reference sequence). V dropped 3 bases and J dropped 4; count of bases not matched to a gene: 5. The CDR3 has 15 amino acids. Here the CDR3 DNA reads TGTGCCAGCAGCTGGGACAGGGAGTTTTACAATGAGCAGTTCTTC. Translation: CASSWDREFYNEQFF. The full variable domain, completed using reference TRBV5-4 and TRBJ2-1, is ETGVTQSPTHLIKTRGQQVTLRCSSQSGHNTVSWYQQALGQGPQFIFQYYREEENGRGNFPPRFSGLQFPNYSSELNVNALELDDSALYLCASSWDREFYNEQFFGPGTRLTVL.

This chain uses TRBV7-3 with TRBJ1-1, with D possibly matching TRBD1 (5 bases). Germline V gives CDR1 SGHTA, CDR2 FQGTGA. V lost 8 bases to trimming and J lost 5 bases, with 15 bases between them. This CDR3 contains 13 residues. In nucleotides, the CDR3 is TGTGCCAGCGCTAGGGGCGGGCAAACTGAAGCTTTCTTT. The encoded protein is CASARGGQTEAFF.

The chain uses TRBV6-2 or TRBV6-3 and TRBJ1-1; TRBD1 matches at 8 bases. Germline V lookup: CDR1 MNHEY, CDR2 SVGEGT. This CDR3 spans 15 amino acids. Trimming removed 7 bases from V and 4 bases from J; junction bases left unmatched: 11. The CDR3, as DNA: TGTGCCAGCACACCGGACAGGGAGTGGGGCACTGAAGCTTTCTTT. This sequence encodes CASTPDREWGTEAFF.

This clonotype came up many times. The CDR3 sequence is CASRTLTDTQYF. The DNA of the CDR3 is TGTGCCAGCAGAACCCTCACAGATACGCAGTATTTT. The chain has TRBV6-2 or TRBV6-3 and TRBJ2-3; D is uncertain. This CDR3 is 12 amino acids long. Germline CDR1 MNHEY, CDR2 SVGEGT. Trimming stripped 6 bases from V and 2 bases from J, with 6 bases between.

In this sample, this clonotype turned up a few times. The CDR3 DNA is TGTGCCAGCAGTTTGGGACCCACCCTTAGCAATCAGCCCCAGCATTTT. Translating it yields CASSLGPTLSNQPQHF. This chain links TRBV28 with TRBJ1-5; D possibly corresponds to TRBD1 (5 bases). This CDR3 comprises 16 residues. The V end lost 3 bases, the J end lost 0 bases, and 12 bases lay between the germline ends. Germline CDR1 MDHEN, CDR2 SYDVKM.

This clonotype was recorded a few times. The V and J genes are TRBV28 and TRBJ2-1; TRBD2 agrees at 12 bases. This CDR3 region has 18 residues. V shed 0 bases and J 9 bases; nucleotides not matched to a gene: 12. In germline, CDR1 is MDHEN, CDR2 SYDVKM. CDR3 DNA: TGTGCCAGCAGTTTATGGGTGGGTGGGCTAGCGGGGGGGAGTGAGCAGTTCTTC. Its protein product is CASSLWVGGLAGGSEQFF.

This clonotype was seen a few times. The V call is TRBV5-1, the J call TRBJ1-5; D perhaps matches TRBD1 (6 bases). The CDR3 extends over 13 amino acids. Germline V CDR1 and CDR2: SGHRS, YFSETQ. The V end lost 4 bases, the J end lost 7 bases, and 12 bases lay between the germline ends. The CDR3 sequence: CASSPGDKQPQHF. CDR3 DNA: TGCGCCAGCAGCCCGGGGGACAAACAGCCCCAGCATTTT.

This clonotype was counted a few times. The V gene is TRBV6-1, the J gene TRBJ1-6; 7 bases map to TRBD1. The trim removed 6 bases at V and 0 bases at J, leaving 2 bases unmatched. Germline CDR1 reads MNHNS; CDR2 reads SASEGT. The length of the CDR3 is 15 residues. CDR3 coding DNA: TGTGCCAGCAGACCAGGGGGCTCCTATAATTCACCCCTCCACTTT. The encoded protein is CASRPGGSYNSPLHF.